This T cell receptor (beta chain) was observed in a study of PD-L1 blockade in urothelial cancer. For the study at large: Investigators checked blood 3 weeks (second dose) and 6 weeks after treatment start. A median approximately 150,000 T cells were found in blood samples. Study results and limitations: Durable-benefit patients had greater expansion of tumor-associated blood clones at 3 weeks.

Germline V CDR1 and CDR2: SGHRS, YFSETQ. V shed 3 bases, J shed 6 bases, and the junction held 1 base outside the gene matches. The CDR3 contains 13 residues. The sample holds one count of this clone. Its antigen is not identified. Regarding time point: pretreatment peripheral blood. The protocol was immunoSEQ multiplex PCR, while the TCRdb copy is restricted to in-frame clones and leaves out a portion. The table lists tens of thousands of clones, 82% of them singletons. Specimen: PBMCs, collected around atezolizumab (anti-PD-L1) treatment. This sequence was found in a man aged 55-75 years with urothelial cancer. The chain combines TRBV5-1 with TRBJ2-3; 10 bases map to TRBD1. In DNA, the CDR3 is TGCGCCAGCAGCTCGGGACAGGGGGATACGCAGTATTTT. It specifies CASSSGQGDTQYF.